The entry that follows covers one T cell receptor beta chain sequence. This entry is derived from a study of shared clonotypes between healthy human individuals. Sequencing was performed with immunoSEQ multiplex PCR; in TCRdb, only in-frame clones are kept and a portion is missing. The repertoire holds about 2,100,000 clones, with 93% as singletons. Germline assignment: CDR1 SEHNR and CDR2 FQNEAQ (reference sequence). Trimming removed 3 bases from V and 0 bases from J, with 13 bases in between. CDR3 size: 16 residues. Only CD45RO-negative cells positively selected for CCR7 counted as naive CD8 cells, so terminally differentiated effector memory CD45RA+ cells were excluded.

The chain recombines TRBV7-9 with TRBJ2-3, with D uncertain. Material: naive CD8+ T cells from PBMCs. This clonotype was obtained from a man aged 18-30 years in good health. Some clones in this sample may be carry-over from other donors' samples. The CDR3 here is CASSFSTRASTDTQYF. DNA for the CDR3: TGTGCCAGCAGCTTCAGTACTCGGGCGAGCACAGATACGCAGTATTTT.